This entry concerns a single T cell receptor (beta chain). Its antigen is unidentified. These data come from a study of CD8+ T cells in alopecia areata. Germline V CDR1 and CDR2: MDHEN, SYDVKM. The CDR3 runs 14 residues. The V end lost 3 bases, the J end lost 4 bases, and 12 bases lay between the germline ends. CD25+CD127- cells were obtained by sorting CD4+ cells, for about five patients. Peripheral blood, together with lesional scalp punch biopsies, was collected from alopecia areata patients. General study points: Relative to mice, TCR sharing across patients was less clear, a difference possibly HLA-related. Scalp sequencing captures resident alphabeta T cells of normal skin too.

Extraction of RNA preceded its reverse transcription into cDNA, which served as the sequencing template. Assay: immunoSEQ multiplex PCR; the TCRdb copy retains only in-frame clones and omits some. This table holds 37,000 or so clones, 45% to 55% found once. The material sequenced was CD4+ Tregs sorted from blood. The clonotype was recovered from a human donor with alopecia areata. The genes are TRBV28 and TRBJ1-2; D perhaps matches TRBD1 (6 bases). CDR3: CASSFPQGIYGYTF. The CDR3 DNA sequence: TGTGCCAGCAGTTTCCCACAGGGTATCTATGGCTACACCTTC.